This TCR beta chain emerged from a study of cytomegalovirus exposure and HLA in healthy donors. Study-level information: Within an early data release were about 85 million unique TCRs drawn from HLA-typed donors. The study, taken as a whole, reports: Several of the most significant clusters appeared linked to common viral pathogens, based on a later analysis. Sequencing depth roughly uniform across donors was assumed in presence/absence analyses.

The PCR employed 60 Vbeta primers together with 13 Jbeta primers. Data came from immunoSEQ multiplex PCR; TCRdb stores just in-frame clones and leaves some out. The sample yields about 200,000 clones, roughly 80% seen once. Turning to this clone: The antigen is not known.

Looked up from germline, CDR1 is SGHDT and CDR2 is YYEEEE. Trimming shortened V by 3 bases and J by 0 bases, and 15 bases separated the two germline ends. This CDR3 spans 16 amino acids. The V gene is TRBV5-6, the J gene TRBJ1-2; D not certain. The receptor comes from a man aged 35 to 55 in good health and CMV-seropositive. Sequences were obtained from PBMCs. DNA for the CDR3: TGTGCCAGCAGCTGGGAAGGGAGCCCCTCTAACTATGGCTACACCTTC. This translates into CASSWEGSPSNYGYTF.